The TCR beta chain under discussion was sequenced for a study of blood T cell repertoires in COVID-19. The overall study: Donors in the United States, Italy and Spain gave samples during acute or convalescent COVID-19. PBMCs, B-cell-depleted T cells, or T cells provided the cDNA or gDNA that made up the material.

In this sample, this clone turned up once. The sample carries other DNA sequences with the same CDR3. Germline loops: CDR1 SGHRS, CDR2 YFSETQ. The V segment lost 0 bases and the J segment 4 bases; nucleotides outside the gene matches: 2. The CDR3 is made up of 15 amino acids. In the authors' methods: Counts of nucleated cells, estimated from reference gene primer amplification, were obtained. Sequenced by immunoSEQ multiplex PCR; TCRdb stores in-frame clones only, minus some. V and J calls and clone size are as listed in that table; D and trimming were resolved from the DNA. The sample shows roughly 230,000 clones, more than 70% of them seen only once.

The V call is TRBV5-1, the J call TRBJ2-5; 11 bases map to TRBD1. The sequencing input was peripheral blood. The receptor was derived from an elderly woman with acute or convalescent COVID-19. The DNA for the CDR3 is TGCGCCAGCAGCTTGGCCGGGACAGGGGGAGAGACCCAGTACTTC. Its translation is CASSLAGTGGETQYF. Combining the CDR3 with reference TRBV5-1 and TRBJ2-5 gives the whole variable domain KAGVTQTPRYLIKTRGQQVTLSCSPISGHRSVSWYQQTPGQGLQFLFEYFSETQRNKGNFPGRFSGRQFSNSRSEMNVSTLELGDSALYLCASSLAGTGGETQYFGPGTRLLVL.